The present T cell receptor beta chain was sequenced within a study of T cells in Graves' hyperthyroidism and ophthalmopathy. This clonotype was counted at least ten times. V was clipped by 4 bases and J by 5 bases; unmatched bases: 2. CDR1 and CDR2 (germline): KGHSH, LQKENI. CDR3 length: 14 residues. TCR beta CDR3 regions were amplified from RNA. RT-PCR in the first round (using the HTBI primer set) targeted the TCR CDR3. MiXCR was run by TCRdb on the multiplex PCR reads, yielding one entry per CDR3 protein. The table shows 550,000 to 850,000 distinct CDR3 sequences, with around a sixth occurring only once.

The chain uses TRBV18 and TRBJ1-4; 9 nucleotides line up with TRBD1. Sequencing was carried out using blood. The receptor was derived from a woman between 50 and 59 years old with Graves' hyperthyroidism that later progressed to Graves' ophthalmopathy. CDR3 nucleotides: TGTGCCAGCTCACAGGGGACAGGGAATGAAAAACTGTTTTTT. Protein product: CASSQGTGNEKLFF.